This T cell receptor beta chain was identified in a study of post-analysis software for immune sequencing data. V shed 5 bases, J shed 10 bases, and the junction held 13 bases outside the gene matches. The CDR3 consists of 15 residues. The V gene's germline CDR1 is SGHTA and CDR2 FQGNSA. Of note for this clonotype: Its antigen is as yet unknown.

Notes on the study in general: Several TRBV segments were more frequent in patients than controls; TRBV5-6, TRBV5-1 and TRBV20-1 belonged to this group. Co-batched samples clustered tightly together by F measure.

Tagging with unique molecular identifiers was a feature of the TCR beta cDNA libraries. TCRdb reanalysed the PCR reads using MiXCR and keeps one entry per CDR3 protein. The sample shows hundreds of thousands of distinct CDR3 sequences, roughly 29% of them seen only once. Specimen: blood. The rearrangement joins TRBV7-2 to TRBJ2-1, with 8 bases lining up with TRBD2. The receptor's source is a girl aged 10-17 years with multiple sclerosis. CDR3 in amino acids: CASSPGTRAFGEQFF. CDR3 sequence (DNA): TGTGCCAGCAGCCCCGGGACTAGGGCGTTCGGCGAGCAGTTCTTC.